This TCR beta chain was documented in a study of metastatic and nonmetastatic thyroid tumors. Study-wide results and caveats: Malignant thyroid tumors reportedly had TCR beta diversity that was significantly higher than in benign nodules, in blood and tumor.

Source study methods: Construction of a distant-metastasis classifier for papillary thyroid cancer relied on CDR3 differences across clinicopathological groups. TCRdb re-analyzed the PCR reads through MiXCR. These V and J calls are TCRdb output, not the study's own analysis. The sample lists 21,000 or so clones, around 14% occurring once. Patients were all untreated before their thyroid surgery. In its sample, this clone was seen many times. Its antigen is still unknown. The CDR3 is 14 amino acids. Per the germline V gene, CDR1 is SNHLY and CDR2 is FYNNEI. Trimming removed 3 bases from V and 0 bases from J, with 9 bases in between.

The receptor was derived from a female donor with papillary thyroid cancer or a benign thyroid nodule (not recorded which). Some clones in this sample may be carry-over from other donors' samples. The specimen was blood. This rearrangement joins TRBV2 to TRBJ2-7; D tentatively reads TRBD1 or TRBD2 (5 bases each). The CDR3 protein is CASSDQGTSYEQYF. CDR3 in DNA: TGTGCCAGCAGTGACCAAGGGACCTCCTACGAGCAGTACTTC.